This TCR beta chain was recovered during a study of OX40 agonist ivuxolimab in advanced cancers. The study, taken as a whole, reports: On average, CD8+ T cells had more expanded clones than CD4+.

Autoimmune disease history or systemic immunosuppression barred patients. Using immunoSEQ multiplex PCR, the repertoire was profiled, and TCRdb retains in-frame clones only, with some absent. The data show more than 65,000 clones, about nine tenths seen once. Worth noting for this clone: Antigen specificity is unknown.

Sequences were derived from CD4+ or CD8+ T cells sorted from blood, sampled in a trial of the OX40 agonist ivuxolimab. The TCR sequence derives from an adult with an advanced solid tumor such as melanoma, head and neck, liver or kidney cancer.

The chain's CDR3 is CASSAGTANTGELFF. The CDR3 DNA reads as TGCGCCAGCAGTGCTGGGACAGCGAACACCGGGGAGCTGTTTTTT. The chain employs TRBV10-1 and TRBJ2-2, with TRBD1 identical over 7 bases. The V and J ends lost 4 bases and 0 bases, in that order; junction bases with no gene match: 2. This CDR3 spans 15 amino acids. The germline V gene has CDR1 WNHNN and CDR2 SYGVQD (reference sequence).